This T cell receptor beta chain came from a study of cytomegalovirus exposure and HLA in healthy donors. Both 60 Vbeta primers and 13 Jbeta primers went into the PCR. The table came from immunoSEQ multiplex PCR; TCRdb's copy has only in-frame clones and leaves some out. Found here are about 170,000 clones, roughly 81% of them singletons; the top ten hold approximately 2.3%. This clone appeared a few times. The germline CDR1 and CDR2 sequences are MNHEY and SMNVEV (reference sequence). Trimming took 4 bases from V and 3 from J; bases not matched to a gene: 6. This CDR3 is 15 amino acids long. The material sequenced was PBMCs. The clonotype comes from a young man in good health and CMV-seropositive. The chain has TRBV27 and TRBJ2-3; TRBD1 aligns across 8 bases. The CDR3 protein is CASSSQGARTDTQYF. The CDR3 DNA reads TGTGCCAGCAGTTCCCAGGGGGCGAGAACAGATACGCAGTATTTT.